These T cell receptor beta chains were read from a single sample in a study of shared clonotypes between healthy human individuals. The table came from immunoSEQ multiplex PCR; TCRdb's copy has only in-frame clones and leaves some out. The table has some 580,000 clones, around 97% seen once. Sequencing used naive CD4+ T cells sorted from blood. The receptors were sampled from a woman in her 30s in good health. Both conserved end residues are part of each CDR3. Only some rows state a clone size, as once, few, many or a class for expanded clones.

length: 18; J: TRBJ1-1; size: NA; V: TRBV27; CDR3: CASSPSTGTGSMNTEAFF
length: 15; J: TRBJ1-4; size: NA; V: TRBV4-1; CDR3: CASSQTGTGHEKLFF
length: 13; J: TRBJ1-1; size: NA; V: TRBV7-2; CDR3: CASTPSGQGSAFF
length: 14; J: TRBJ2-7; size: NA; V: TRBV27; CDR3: CASSIGGSPYEQYF
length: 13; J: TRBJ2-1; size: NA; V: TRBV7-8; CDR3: CASSPGPYNEQFF
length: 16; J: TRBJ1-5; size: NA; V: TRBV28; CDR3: CASSLVRGGGHQPQHF
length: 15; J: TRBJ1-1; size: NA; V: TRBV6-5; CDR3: CASIDMGASGTEAFF
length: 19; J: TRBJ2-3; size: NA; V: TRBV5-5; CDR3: CASSLTRGTGHSSQDTQYF
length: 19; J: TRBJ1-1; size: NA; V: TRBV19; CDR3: CASRVRPRDGRRKNTEAFF
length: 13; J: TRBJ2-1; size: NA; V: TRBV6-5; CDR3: CASRQRFDNEQFF
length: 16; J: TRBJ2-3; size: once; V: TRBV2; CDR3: CASTPHGLQSTDTQYF
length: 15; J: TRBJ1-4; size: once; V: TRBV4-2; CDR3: CASSQDGATNEKLFF
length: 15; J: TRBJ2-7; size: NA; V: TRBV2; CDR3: CASSEATRQAGEQYF
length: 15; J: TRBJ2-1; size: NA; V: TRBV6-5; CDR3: CASGSTGRPSSEQFF
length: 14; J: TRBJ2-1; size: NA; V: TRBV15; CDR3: CATGRLAGYNEQFF
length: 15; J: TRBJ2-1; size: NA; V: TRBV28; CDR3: CASSPRVSSYNEQFF
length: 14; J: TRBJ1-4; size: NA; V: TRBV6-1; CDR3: CASSETRRSEKLFF
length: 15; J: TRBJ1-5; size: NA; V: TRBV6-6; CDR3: CASSRDRVSNQPQHF
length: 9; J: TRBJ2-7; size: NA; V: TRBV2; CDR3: CASSDEQYF
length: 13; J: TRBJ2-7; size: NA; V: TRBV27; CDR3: CASRRTGNGEQYF
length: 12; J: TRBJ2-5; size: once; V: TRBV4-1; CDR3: CASSQDREGQYF
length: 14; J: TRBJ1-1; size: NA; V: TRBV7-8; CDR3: CASSLEGPYTEAFF
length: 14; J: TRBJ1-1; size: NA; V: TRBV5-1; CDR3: CASSLFDRDTEAFF
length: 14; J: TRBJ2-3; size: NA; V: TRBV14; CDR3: CASSQGSFTDTQYF
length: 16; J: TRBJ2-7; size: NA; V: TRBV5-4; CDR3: CASSAGLAGVGYEQYF
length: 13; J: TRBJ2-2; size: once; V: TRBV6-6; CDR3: CASSHWGTGELFF
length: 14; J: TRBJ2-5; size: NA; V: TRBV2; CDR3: CASSETRSAATQYF
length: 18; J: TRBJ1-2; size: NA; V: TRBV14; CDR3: CASSPKSPGQKSNYGYTF
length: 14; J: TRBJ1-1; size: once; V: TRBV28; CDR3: CASTISGGNTEAFF
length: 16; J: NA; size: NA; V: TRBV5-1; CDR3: CASSPGLAGNSYEQYF
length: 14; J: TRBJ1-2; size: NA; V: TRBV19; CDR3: CASVPGQGSYGYTF
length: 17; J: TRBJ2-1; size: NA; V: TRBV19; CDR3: CASSIVGSGRNQNEQFF
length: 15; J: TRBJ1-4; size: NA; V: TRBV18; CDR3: CASSAKDATNEKLFF
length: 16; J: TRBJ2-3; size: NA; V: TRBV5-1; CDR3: CASSQQTGSSTDTQYF
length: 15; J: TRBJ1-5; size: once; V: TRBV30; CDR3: CAGQTGQYSNQPQHF
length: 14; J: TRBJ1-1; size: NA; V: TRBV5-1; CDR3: CASSLAGVDSRAFF
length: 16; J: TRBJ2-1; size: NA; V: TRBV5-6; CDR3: CASSFWTGSSYNEQFF
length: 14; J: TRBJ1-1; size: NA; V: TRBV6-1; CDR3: CASSGGQGNTEAFF
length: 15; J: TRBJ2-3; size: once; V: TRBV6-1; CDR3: CASRAGDSGTDTQYF
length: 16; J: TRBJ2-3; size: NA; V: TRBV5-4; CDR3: CASSTGLAGVTDTQYF
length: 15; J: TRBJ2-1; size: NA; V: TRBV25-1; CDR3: CASSEMWANYNEQFF